The 19 T cell receptor beta chains given below trace back to one sample, sequenced in a study of regulatory T cells in long-lasting Graves disease. Researchers made TCR beta libraries by using iRepertoire HTBI primers and running Arm-PCR on CDR3 regions. A single record per CDR3 protein comes from TCRdb applying MiXCR to the multiplex PCR reads. This table has some 450,000 distinct CDR3 sequences, around 22% appearing once. Regarding time point: persistent/refractory GD, antithyroid drugs over 5 years with positive TRAb. Preparation of the TCR library used RNA extracted from PBMCs. The input for sequencing was peripheral blood mononuclear cells (PBMCs), taken when the disease was refractory, from a patient treated with antithyroid drugs. The source is a female donor with Graves disease.

The V call is TRBV7-3, the J call TRBJ2-1; the match to TRBD2 covers 12 bases. The CDR3 consists of 15 residues. Germline CDR1 reads SGHTA; CDR2 reads FQGTGA. With 5 bases clipped from V and 7 bases from J, the junction kept 6 bases outside the gene matches. The CDR3 loop reads CASSPGLAGWNEQFF. The CDR3 bases are TGTGCCAGCAGCCCCGGACTAGCGGGATGGAATGAGCAGTTCTTC.

This clonotype was seen only a few times. The chain combines TRBV30 with TRBJ2-6; D remains ambiguous. The CDR3 runs 14 residues. CDR1 GTSNPN and CDR2 SVGIG come from the germline V gene (reference sequence). With 3 bases removed from V and 0 bases from J, the gap between germline ends came to 6 bases. CDR3 bases: TGTGCCTGGAGATGGCCCTCTGGGGCCAACGTCCTGACTTTC. Its protein is CAWRWPSGANVLTF.

The rearrangement joins TRBV4-2 to TRBJ2-5, with D possibly being TRBD2 (6 bases). Germline values: CDR1 LGHNA, CDR2 YNFKEQ. With 1 base removed from V and 2 bases from J, the gap between germline ends came to 17 bases. This CDR3 has 17 residues. The CDR3 sequence: CASSQGRARRDQETQYF. The CDR3 nucleotides read TGTGCCAGCAGCCAAGGAAGGGCGCGGCGGGATCAAGAGACCCAGTACTTC.

This clonotype was counted ten times or more. The chain employs TRBV13 and TRBJ2-5; 7 positions match TRBD2. The CDR3 is made up of 14 amino acids. Germline V lookup: CDR1 PRHDT, CDR2 FYEKMQ (reference sequence). Losses at the gene ends were 4 bases for V and 5 bases for J; bases not matched to a gene: 7. The CDR3 here is CASSYRGVWETQYF. Here the CDR3 DNA reads TGTGCCAGCAGCTATCGGGGGGTGTGGGAGACCCAGTACTTC. Combining the CDR3 with reference TRBV13 and TRBJ2-5 gives the whole variable domain AAGVIQSPRHLIKEKRETATLKCYPIPRHDTVYWYQQGPGQDPQFLISFYEKMQSDKGSIPDRFSAQQFSDYHSELNMSSLELGDSALYFCASSYRGVWETQYFGPGTRLLVL.

This clonotype was seen more than once but under ten times. The gene calls are TRBV6-2 or TRBV6-3 and TRBJ2-2; D may be TRBD1 (6 bases). The CDR3 runs 16 residues. Trimming cost V 4 bases and J 4 bases, with 16 bases left between them. From germline, CDR1 is MNHEY and CDR2 SVGEGT. The CDR3 DNA is TGTGCCAGCAGTTTTGGAGACAGGCGAATCACCGGGGAGCTGTTTTTT. It yields the protein CASSFGDRRITGELFF.

This clonotype was seen at least ten times. The chain employs TRBV7-2 and TRBJ1-6; 8 bases align to TRBD1. This CDR3 is 14 amino acids long. Germline CDR1 is SGHTA and CDR2 is FQGNSA. J was trimmed by 7 bases and V by 6 bases; bases with no gene match: 5. Here the CDR3 reads CASRRDRMNSPLHF. CDR3 coding DNA: TGTGCCAGCAGACGGGACAGGATGAATTCACCCCTCCACTTT.

About this clonotype: One junction end does not reproduce the germline sequence, and a read error may be involved. The rearrangement joins TRBV7-2 to TRBJ1-2; weak D call: TRBD1 (6 bases). The germline V gene has CDR1 SGHTA and CDR2 FQGNSA. The CDR3 sequence is 15 residues long. The CDR3 loop reads CASSLGGAANYGYAF. CDR3 sequence (DNA): TGTGCCAGCAGCTTAGGGGGGGCGGCCAACTATGGCTACGCCTTC. Full variable domain (outside the CDR3, taken from reference TRBV7-2 and TRBJ1-2): GAGVSQSPSNKVTEKGKDVELRCDPISGHTALYWYRQSLGQGLEFLIYFQGNSAPDKSGLPSDRFSAERTGGSVSTLTIQRTQQEDSAVYLCASSLGGAANYGYAFGSGTRLTVV.

V is TRBV6-2 or TRBV6-3 and J is TRBJ1-1; weak D call: TRBD1 (6 bases). Germline assignment: CDR1 MNHEY and CDR2 SVGEGT. CDR3 length equals 15 residues. V was shortened by 2 bases and J by 6 bases, with 16 bases between the two germline ends. As DNA, the CDR3 is TGTGCCAGCAGTTACATGGGGGCGCAGAGGGCTGAAGCTTTCTTT. Translation gives CASSYMGAQRAEAFF.

This clonotype has only a few counts. V gene TRBV7-3 combines with J gene TRBJ1-1, with TRBD1 matching 7 bases. The germline V gene encodes CDR1 SGHTA and CDR2 FQGTGA. CDR3 length: 14 residues. V dropped 4 bases and J dropped 1; count of bases not matched to a gene: 3. CDR3 sequence reads: CASSSGQTNTEAFF. DNA of the CDR3: TGTGCCAGCAGCTCGGGACAGACGAACACTGAAGCTTTCTTT.

This clonotype has ten or more counts. The rearrangement links TRBV12-3 or TRBV12-4 to TRBJ2-7; possible D gene TRBD2, 5 bases. The CDR3 is 16 residues long. The germline V and J ends were trimmed by 0 bases and 5 bases, with 17 bases remaining between them. The CDR3 nucleotides are TGTGCCAGCAGTTTAGCGACTGGTACTAGTTACAACGAGCAGTACTTC. This sequence encodes CASSLATGTSYNEQYF.

The V gene is TRBV10-3, the J gene TRBJ2-4; possibly TRBD2 for D (6 bases). The CDR3 runs 16 residues. Trimming removed 4 bases at V and 2 bases at J, with 15 bases between. Per germline, CDR1 ENHRY and CDR2 SYGVKD. Here the CDR3 DNA reads TGTGCCATCAGTGGGGGTACTAGGGACTCCAAAAACATTCAGTACTTC. Translating it yields CAISGGTRDSKNIQYF.

This chain connects TRBV6-5 to TRBJ1-6; D possibly corresponds to TRBD1 (5 bases). V shed 4 bases and J shed 0 bases, with 22 bases lying between them. This CDR3 region has 20 residues. Germline CDR1 reads MNHEY; CDR2 reads SVGAGI. Here the CDR3 reads CASSWDVLEGASSYNSPLHF. The CDR3 DNA follows: TGTGCCAGCAGTTGGGACGTCTTGGAAGGGGCCAGCTCCTATAATTCACCCCTCCACTTT.

Many counts were recorded for this clonotype. The chain is built from TRBV7-3 and TRBJ2-5; D not resolved. The germline V gene encodes CDR1 SGHTA and CDR2 FQGTGA. V dropped 1 base and J dropped 1 base, with 10 bases sitting between them. The CDR3 contains 15 residues. CDR3 DNA sequence: TGTGCCAGCAGCTTAAGCGGCAGCTCCCAAGAGACCCAGTACTTC. Protein product: CASSLSGSSQETQYF.

This clonotype was counted many times. The genes are TRBV20-1 and TRBJ2-2; TRBD1 might be the D (6 bases). The V end was cut by 1 base, the J end by 6 bases, with 15 bases between. The CDR3 has 15 amino acids. The germline V gene encodes CDR1 DFQATT and CDR2 SNEGSKA (reference sequence). This CDR3 reads CSARGQGLDAGELFF. DNA for the CDR3: TGCAGTGCTAGAGGCCAGGGGTTGGACGCCGGGGAGCTGTTTTTT.

This clonotype came up a few times. The chain joins TRBV7-2 to TRBJ1-5; TRBD1 agrees at 7 bases. Germline V lookup: CDR1 SGHTA, CDR2 FQGNSA. V was clipped by 5 bases and J by 3 bases; unmatched bases: 7. The CDR3 has 15 amino acids. CDR3 DNA: TGTGCCAGCAGCCCTGGTCAGGGGGTCAATCAGCCCCAGCATTTT. Protein sequence: CASSPGQGVNQPQHF.

A few counts support this clonotype. For the CDR3, the DNA is TGTGCCAGCAGCTTACAAGGGGGAGGGGCTGAGACCCAGTACTTC. It translates to CASSLQGGGAETQYF. J is TRBJ2-5 and V is TRBV5-4, with D perhaps matching TRBD2 (7 bases). This CDR3 is 15 amino acids long. CDR1 and CDR2 from the germline V gene are SGHNT and YYREEE (reference sequence). V lost 2 bases and J lost 5, with 16 bases in between.

V usage is TRBV2 and J usage is TRBJ2-2; D gene uncertain. CDR3 length: 12 residues. Looked up from germline, CDR1 is SNHLY and CDR2 is FYNNEI. Trimming stripped 10 bases from V and 4 bases from J, with 10 bases between. The CDR3 nucleotides read TGTGCCAATCCCGGACCCACCGGGGAGCTGTTTTTT. Amino acids: CANPGPTGELFF.

V is TRBV5-1 and J is TRBJ1-1; the match to TRBD1 covers 8 bases. The ends lost 2 bases at V and 10 bases at J; junction bases unmatched: 4. The length of the CDR3 is 12 residues. Germline CDR1 reads SGHRS; CDR2 reads YFSETQ. CDR3 sequence (DNA): TGCGCCAGCAGCTTAGGACAGGGCCCAGCTTTCTTT. It specifies CASSLGQGPAFF.

This chain links TRBV2 with TRBJ1-5; 7 bases match TRBD1. The V gene end was trimmed by 11 bases and the J gene end by 7 bases; junction bases not matched to a gene: 11. The CDR3 totals 13 residues. CDR1 and CDR2 from the germline V gene are SNHLY and FYNNEI. CDR3 sequence: CAGSRQGGQPQHF. CDR3 DNA: TGTGCCGGATCGCGACAGGGCGGACAGCCCCAGCATTTT.